The sequence of this T cell receptor beta chain was determined in a study of T cells in Graves' hyperthyroidism and ophthalmopathy. The investigators amplified TCR beta CDR3 regions from RNA transcripts. HTBI primers drove first-round RT-PCR of the TCR CDR3. TCRdb re-called the multiplex PCR reads with MiXCR, one entry per CDR3 protein. Of 600,000 to 650,000 distinct CDR3 sequences in the sample, around 15% were seen once. CDR1 and CDR2 from the germline V gene are MGHRA and YSYEKL. Trimming stripped 3 bases from V and 8 bases from J, with 10 bases between. This CDR3 is built from 12 residues. Sample: blood. The sequence was collected from a woman aged 25 to 39 with Graves' hyperthyroidism. V is TRBV4-1 and J is TRBJ1-1, with D hard to call. CDR3 sequence: CASSQFSQEAFF. CDR3 DNA: TGCGCCAGCAGCCAGTTTTCACAGGAAGCTTTCTTT.